The 2 T cell receptor beta chains below all came from one sample that was sequenced in a study of CD8 T cells in Susac syndrome. The authors reverse transcribed roughly 0.45 to 1 ug RNA with random hexamers. One entry per CDR3 protein results from TCRdb running MiXCR on the immunoSEQ multiplex PCR reads. Of some 100,000 distinct CDR3 sequences listed, about 95% are singletons. Sequenced sample: CD4+ T cells from PBMCs. These TCRs come from a human donor in good health.

The rearrangement uses TRBV30 and TRBJ1-1, with D possibly being TRBD1 (6 bases). The germline V and J ends were trimmed by 4 bases and 4 bases, with 13 bases remaining between them. The CDR3 spans 13 residues. The V gene's germline CDR1 is GTSNPN and CDR2 SVGIG (reference sequence). The CDR3 reads CAWNREVGTEAFF. In DNA, the CDR3 is TGTGCCTGGAACAGGGAGGTGGGCACTGAAGCTTTCTTT. The full variable domain, rest sourced from reference TRBV30 and TRBJ1-1, is SQTIHQWPATLVQPVGSPLSLECTVEGTSNPNLYWYRQAAGRGLQLLFYSVGIGQISSEVPQNLSASRPQDRQFILSSKKLLLSDSGFYLCAWNREVGTEAFFGQGTRLTVV.

This clonotype came up a few times. The chain carries TRBV29-1 and TRBJ2-7, with D perhaps matching TRBD1 (8 bases). V was shortened by 5 bases and J by 4 bases, with 18 bases between the two germline ends. CDR3 length: 14 amino acids. Germline V gene lookup returns CDR1 SQVTM and CDR2 ANQGSEA. DNA for the CDR3: TGCAGCGTTTCCGACAGGGGAGGGATGTACGAGCAGTACTTC. Translation: CSVSDRGGMYEQYF.